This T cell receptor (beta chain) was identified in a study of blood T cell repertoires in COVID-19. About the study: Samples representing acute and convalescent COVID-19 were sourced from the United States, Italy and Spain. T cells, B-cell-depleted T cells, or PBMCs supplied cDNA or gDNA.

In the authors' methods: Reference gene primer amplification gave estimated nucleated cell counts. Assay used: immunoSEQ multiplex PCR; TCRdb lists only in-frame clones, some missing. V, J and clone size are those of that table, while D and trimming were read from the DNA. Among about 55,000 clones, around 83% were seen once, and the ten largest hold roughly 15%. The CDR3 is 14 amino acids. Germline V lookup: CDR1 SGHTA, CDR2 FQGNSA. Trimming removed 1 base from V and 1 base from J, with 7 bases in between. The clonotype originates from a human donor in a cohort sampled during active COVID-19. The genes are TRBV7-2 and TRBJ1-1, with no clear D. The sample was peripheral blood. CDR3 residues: CASSLDSGNTEAFF. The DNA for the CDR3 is TGTGCCAGCAGCTTAGATTCAGGGAACACTGAAGCTTTCTTT. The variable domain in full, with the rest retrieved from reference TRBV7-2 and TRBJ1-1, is GAGVSQSPSNKVTEKGKDVELRCDPISGHTALYWYRQSLGQGLEFLIYFQGNSAPDKSGLPSDRFSAERTGGSVSTLTIQRTQQEDSAVYLCASSLDSGNTEAFFGQGTRLTVV.